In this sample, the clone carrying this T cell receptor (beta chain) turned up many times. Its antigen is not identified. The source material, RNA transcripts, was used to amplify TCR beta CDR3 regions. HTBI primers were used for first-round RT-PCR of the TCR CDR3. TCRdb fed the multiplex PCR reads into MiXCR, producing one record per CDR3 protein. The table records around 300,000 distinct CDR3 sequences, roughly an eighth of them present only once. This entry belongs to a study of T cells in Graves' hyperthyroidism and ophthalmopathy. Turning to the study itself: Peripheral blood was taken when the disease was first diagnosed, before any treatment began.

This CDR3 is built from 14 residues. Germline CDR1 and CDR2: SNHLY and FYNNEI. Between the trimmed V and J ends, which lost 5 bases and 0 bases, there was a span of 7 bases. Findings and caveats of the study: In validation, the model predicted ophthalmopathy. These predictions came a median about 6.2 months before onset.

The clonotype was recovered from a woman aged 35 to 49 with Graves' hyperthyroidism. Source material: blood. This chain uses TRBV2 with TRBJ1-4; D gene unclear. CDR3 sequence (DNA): TGTGCCAGCAGTCTTGACACAACTAATGAAAAACTGTTTTTT. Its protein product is CASSLDTTNEKLFF.